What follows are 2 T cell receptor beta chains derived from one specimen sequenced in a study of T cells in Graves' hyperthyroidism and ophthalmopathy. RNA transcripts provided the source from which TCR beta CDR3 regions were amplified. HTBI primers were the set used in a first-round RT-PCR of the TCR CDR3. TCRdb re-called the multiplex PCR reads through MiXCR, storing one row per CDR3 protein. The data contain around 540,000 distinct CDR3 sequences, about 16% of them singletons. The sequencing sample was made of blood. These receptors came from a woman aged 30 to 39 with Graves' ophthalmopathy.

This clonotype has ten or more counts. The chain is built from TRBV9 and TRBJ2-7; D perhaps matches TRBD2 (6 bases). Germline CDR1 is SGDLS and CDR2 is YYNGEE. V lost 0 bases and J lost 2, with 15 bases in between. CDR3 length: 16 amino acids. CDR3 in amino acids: CASSVATGELPYEQYF. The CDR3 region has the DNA TGTGCCAGCAGCGTAGCTACGGGGGAACTTCCCTACGAGCAGTACTTC. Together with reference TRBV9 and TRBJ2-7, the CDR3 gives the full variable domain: DSGVTQTPKHLITATGQRVTLRCSPRSGDLSVYWYQQSLDQGLQFLIQYYNGEERAKGNILERFSAQQFPDLHSELNLSSLELGDSALYFCASSVATGELPYEQYFGPGTRLTVT.

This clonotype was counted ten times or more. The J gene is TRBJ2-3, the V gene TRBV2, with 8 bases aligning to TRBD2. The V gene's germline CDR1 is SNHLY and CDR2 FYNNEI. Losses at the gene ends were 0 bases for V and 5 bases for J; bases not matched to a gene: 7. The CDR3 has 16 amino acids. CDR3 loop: CASSEAETSARDTQYF. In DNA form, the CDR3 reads TGTGCCAGCAGTGAAGCCGAGACTAGCGCAAGAGATACGCAGTATTTT.